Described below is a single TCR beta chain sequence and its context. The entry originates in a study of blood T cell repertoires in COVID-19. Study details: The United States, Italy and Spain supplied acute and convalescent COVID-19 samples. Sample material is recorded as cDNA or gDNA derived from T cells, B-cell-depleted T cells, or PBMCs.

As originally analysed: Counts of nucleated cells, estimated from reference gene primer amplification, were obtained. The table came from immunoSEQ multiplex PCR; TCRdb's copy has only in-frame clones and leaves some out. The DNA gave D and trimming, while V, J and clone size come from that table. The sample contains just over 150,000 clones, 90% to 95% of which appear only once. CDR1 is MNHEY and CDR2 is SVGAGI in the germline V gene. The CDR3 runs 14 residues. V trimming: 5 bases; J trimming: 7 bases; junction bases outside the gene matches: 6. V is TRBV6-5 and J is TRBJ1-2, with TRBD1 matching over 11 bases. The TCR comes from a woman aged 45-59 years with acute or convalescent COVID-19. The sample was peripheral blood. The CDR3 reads CASSLGQGAGGYTF. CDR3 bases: TGTGCCAGCAGTCTTGGACAGGGGGCTGGTGGCTACACCTTC.